A selection of T cell receptor beta chains follows, all from one sample in a study of blood T cells in healthy people across ages. One entry per CDR3 protein results from TCRdb running MiXCR on the 5' RACE reads. The table has hundreds of thousands of distinct CDR3 sequences, more than 25% seen once. Sequencing used blood. The origin of the receptors is a woman aged 80 or over in good health. The CDR3 runs from the conserved cysteine through the conserved F or W. The D gene is left open where the match is weak. Not all rows give a size; the values are once, few, many and, for expanded clones, a class.

clone size,D gene,V gene,J gene,CDR3 DNA,CDR3 protein
few,TRBD1,TRBV29-1,TRBJ1-2,TGCAGCGTGGAGGGGGCGGGTGGCTACACCTTC,CSVEGAGGYTF
NA,NA,TRBV18,TRBJ2-7,TGTGGCAGCTCACTCACAGGGACCTACGAGCAGTACTTC,CGSSLTGTYEQYF
many,TRBD1,TRBV12-3/TRBV12-4,TRBJ2-6,TGTGCCAGCAGTACAGGGGTCGGGGCCAACGTCCTGACTTTC,CASSTGVGANVLTF
many,TRBD1,TRBV4-3,TRBJ2-1,TGCGCCAGCAGCCCACAGGGGGAAGGTTTCCATGAGCAGTTCTTC,CASSPQGEGFHEQFF
many,TRBD1,TRBV6-1,TRBJ2-1,TGTGCCAGCAGTGGGACAGGGGCGGGGAACAATGAGCAGTTCTTC,CASSGTGAGNNEQFF
NA,NA,TRBV10-2,TRBJ2-5,TGCGCCAGCATGCGCCGGGGGGAGACCCAGTACTTC,CASMRRGETQYF
many,NA,TRBV7-8,TRBJ2-3,TGTGCCAGCAGCTTATTCATCGACCCGCGGGTGAGAGATACGCAGTATTTT,CASSLFIDPRVRDTQYF
many,NA,TRBV7-9,TRBJ2-6,TGTGCCAGCAGCGCTACAGGGGGGGCCAACGTCCTGACTTTC,CASSATGGANVLTF
NA,TRBD2,TRBV7-2,TRBJ2-7,TGTGCCAGCGGCCTAGGGTGGGTAGCGGGGTCCTACGAGCAGTACTTC,CASGLGWVAGSYEQYF
NA,TRBD1,TRBV2,TRBJ1-5,TGTGCCAGCAGGTCGACAGGGGGCTATCAGCCCCAGCATTTT,CASRSTGGYQPQHF
NA,TRBD1,TRBV7-9,TRBJ1-2,TGTGCCAGCAGCCTGGGACAGGGAAAAGGGAACTATGGCTACACCTTC,CASSLGQGKGNYGYTF
many,TRBD2,TRBV27,TRBJ2-5,TGTGCCAGCGCCCCTAGCGGGGTTGGGACCCAGTACTTC,CASAPSGVGTQYF
few,NA,TRBV9,TRBJ1-2,TGTGCCAGCAGACTCCATCTCTGGGTCTATGGCTACACCTTC,CASRLHLWVYGYTF
many,NA,TRBV6-2/TRBV6-3,TRBJ2-5,TGTGCCAGCAGTTACTCGAAGGGTGAGACCCAGTACTTC,CASSYSKGETQYF
many,TRBD1,TRBV6-2/TRBV6-3,TRBJ2-5,TGTGCCAGCAGTTACCGTCGGACAGGAGCGGAGACCCAGTACTTC,CASSYRRTGAETQYF
few,TRBD2,TRBV27,TRBJ2-1,TGTGCCAGCAGTTTTCTCGGGCGGGGGACGAGCTCCTACAATGAGCAGTTCTTC,CASSFLGRGTSSYNEQFF
many,NA,TRBV29-1,TRBJ2-1,TGCAGCGTTGGGGAGTCGAAGCAGTTCTTC,CSVGESKQFF
many,NA,TRBV7-9,TRBJ2-5,TGTGCCAGCAGCTCAGTCCTCGCAGAGACCCAGTACTTC,CASSSVLAETQYF
many,NA,TRBV20-1,TRBJ2-5,TGCAGTGCTAGAGACCGCCGTGGTGTCTCGGGGACCCAGTACTTC,CSARDRRGVSGTQYF
many,NA,TRBV5-1,TRBJ2-1,TGCGCCAGCAGCTTGACGTCGGCAGAAAGGTTCTTC,CASSLTSAERFF
many,NA,TRBV12-3/TRBV12-4,TRBJ1-1,TGTGCCAGCAGCTCTGAATTGAACACTGAAGCTTTCTTT,CASSSELNTEAFF
NA,TRBD1,TRBV20-1,TRBJ2-7,TGCAGTGCTAGAGGAGACCGGGACAGGGGTTACGAGCAGTACTTC,CSARGDRDRGYEQYF
many,TRBD1,TRBV29-1,TRBJ2-7,TGCAGCGTTGAGCCGGGACAGGGACCCTACGAGCAGTACTTC,CSVEPGQGPYEQYF
NA,NA,TRBV7-2,TRBJ1-1,TGTGCCAGCAGCAAACTTTTTCCCCCTGCTGAAGCTTTCTTT,CASSKLFPPAEAFF
many,NA,TRBV12-3/TRBV12-4,TRBJ2-6,TGTGCCAGCGGCCGCTCGGACCGGGCCAACGTCCTGACTTTC,CASGRSDRANVLTF
NA,NA,TRBV12-3/TRBV12-4,TRBJ2-7,TGTGCCAGCAGTTTCTTAGGGGGCTCCTACGAGCAGTACTTC,CASSFLGGSYEQYF
NA,NA,TRBV30,TRBJ1-2,TGTGCCTGGAGTTCGCCGGGGTTCTATGGCTACACCTTC,CAWSSPGFYGYTF
many,NA,TRBV5-1,TRBJ2-5,TGCGCCAGCAGCTTGGGGGGTCCTCGTCGAGAGACCCAGTACTTC,CASSLGGPRRETQYF
NA,TRBD2,TRBV18,TRBJ2-3,TGTGCCAGCTCATCCGGGACTAGCGGGGTAGAAAATACGCAGTATTTT,CASSSGTSGVENTQYF
few,NA,TRBV11-2,TRBJ2-7,TGTGCCAGCAGCCCCGCAAGTGGGACGTACAATGAGCAGTACTTC,CASSPASGTYNEQYF
many,TRBD2,TRBV7-2,TRBJ2-3,TGTGCCAGCGCAGCCAGCGGCGGGGGGGCCGGAGATACGCAGTATTTT,CASAASGGGAGDTQYF
many,NA,TRBV6-6,TRBJ1-6,TGTGCCAGCAGTTACTCAGGGGAAAGAGGGGGTTCACCCCTCCACTTT,CASSYSGERGGSPLHF
NA,NA,TRBV24-1,TRBJ1-2,TGTGCCACCACCGATAGTGAGGGTTTGGGATATGGCTACACCTTC,CATTDSEGLGYGYTF
NA,TRBD2,TRBV18,TRBJ2-1,TGTGCCAGCTCTACGGGGCGGGGGGACTACAATGAGCAGTTCTTC,CASSTGRGDYNEQFF
NA,TRBD1,TRBV7-2,TRBJ1-1,TGTGCCAGCAGCTTAGTTTCGCAGGGGGCTGAAGCTTTCTTT,CASSLVSQGAEAFF
few,NA,TRBV19,TRBJ2-1,TGTGCCAGTAGGGCCCGGGGTTACAATGAGCAGTTCTTC,CASRARGYNEQFF
many,NA,TRBV20-1,TRBJ1-2,TGCAGTGCTAGTCCACAGAATTCTGCTGGAAACTATGGCTACACCTTC,CSASPQNSAGNYGYTF
NA,TRBD1,TRBV7-9,TRBJ2-7,TGTGCCAGCAGTTTTCGGCCCCCGGGACAGGGTCCCTACGAGCAGTACTTC,CASSFRPPGQGPYEQYF
NA,TRBD2,TRBV11-2,TRBJ2-1,TGTGCCAGCAGCGTCTCTAGCGGGGGGTGGGACAATGAGCAGTTCTTC,CASSVSSGGWDNEQFF
many,NA,TRBV10-3,TRBJ1-2,TGTGCCATCAGTGAGTCTACCGGTGTCTATGGCTACACCTTC,CAISESTGVYGYTF
once,NA,TRBV6-2/TRBV6-3,TRBJ2-7,TGTGCCAGCAGCTACCCAAGGGGCTACGAGCAGTACTTC,CASSYPRGYEQYF
NA,TRBD2,TRBV28,TRBJ2-1,TGTGCCAGCAGTGTTACTAGCGGGGGGTTTTATGAGCAGTTCTTC,CASSVTSGGFYEQFF
NA,NA,TRBV29-1,TRBJ2-3,TGCAGCGTTGACGGGTTCCTTAGCACAGATACGCAGTATTTT,CSVDGFLSTDTQYF
many,NA,TRBV6-2/TRBV6-3,TRBJ2-5,TGTGCCAGCGAAGACGGTCCGAGGAGATTGAGCACCCAGTACTTC,CASEDGPRRLSTQYF
many,NA,TRBV10-3,TRBJ2-7,TGTGCCATCAGTGCTGCAGTCATCTTCTACGAGCAGTACTTC,CAISAAVIFYEQYF
NA,NA,TRBV10-3,TRBJ1-1,TGTGCCATCAGTGATCAGGCCGGGGGCACTGAAGCTTTCTTT,CAISDQAGGTEAFF
NA,NA,TRBV29-1,TRBJ2-3,TGCAGCGTTGAAATAGGGCAGAGCACAGATACGCAGTATTTT,CSVEIGQSTDTQYF
many,TRBD1,TRBV11-2,TRBJ1-2,TGTGCCAGCAGCCTCGACAGGGGGAAGGCCTATGGCTACACCTTC,CASSLDRGKAYGYTF
NA,NA,TRBV10-2,TRBJ1-2,TGCGCCAGCCAACAGGGTGGCTATGGCTACACCTTC,CASQQGGYGYTF
many,NA,TRBV25-1,TRBJ2-7,TGTGCCAGCAGTGAATATGAGGGCAGTTCCAACGAGCAGTACTTC,CASSEYEGSSNEQYF
NA,NA,TRBV2,TRBJ1-1,TGTGCCAGCAGGGGGCTGGGGAACACTGAAGCTTTCTTT,CASRGLGNTEAFF
many,TRBD1,TRBV5-6,TRBJ1-2,TGTGCCAGCAGCCCCAGGGGGTATGGCTACACCTTC,CASSPRGYGYTF
NA,NA,TRBV6-2/TRBV6-3,TRBJ1-5,TGTGCCAGCAGTCGGGACGGAGCCAATCAGCCCCAGCATTTT,CASSRDGANQPQHF